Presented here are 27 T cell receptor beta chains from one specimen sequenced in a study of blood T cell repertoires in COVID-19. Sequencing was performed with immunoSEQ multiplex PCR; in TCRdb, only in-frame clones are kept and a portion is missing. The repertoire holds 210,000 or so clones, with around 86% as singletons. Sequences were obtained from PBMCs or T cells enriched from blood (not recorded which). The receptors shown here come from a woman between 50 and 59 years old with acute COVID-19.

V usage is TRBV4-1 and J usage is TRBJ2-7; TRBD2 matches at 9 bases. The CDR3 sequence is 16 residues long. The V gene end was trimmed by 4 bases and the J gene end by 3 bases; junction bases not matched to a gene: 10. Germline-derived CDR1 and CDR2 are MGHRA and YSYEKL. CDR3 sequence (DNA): TGCGCCAGCAGCCGGCAAGCGGGAGGTCTATACTACGAGCAGTACTTC. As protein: CASSRQAGGLYYEQYF.

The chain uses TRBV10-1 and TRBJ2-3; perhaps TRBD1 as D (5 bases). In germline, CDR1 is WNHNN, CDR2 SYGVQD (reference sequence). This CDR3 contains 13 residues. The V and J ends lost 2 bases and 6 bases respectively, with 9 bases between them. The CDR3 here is CASSEGARDTQYF. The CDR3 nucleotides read TGCGCCAGCAGTGAGGGGGCGCGTGATACGCAGTATTTT.

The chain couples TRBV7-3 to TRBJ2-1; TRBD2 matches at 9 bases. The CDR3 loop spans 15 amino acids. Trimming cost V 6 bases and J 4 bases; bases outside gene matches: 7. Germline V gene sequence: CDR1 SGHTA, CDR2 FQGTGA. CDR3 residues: CASSSFSGSYNEQFF. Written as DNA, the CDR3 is TGTGCCAGCAGTTCGTTTAGCGGGAGTTACAATGAGCAGTTCTTC.

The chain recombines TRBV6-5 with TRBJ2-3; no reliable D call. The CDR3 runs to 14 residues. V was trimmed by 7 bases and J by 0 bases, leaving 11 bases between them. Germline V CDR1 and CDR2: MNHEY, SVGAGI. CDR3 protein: CASKQQASTDTQYF. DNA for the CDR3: TGTGCCAGCAAACAGCAAGCTAGCACAGATACGCAGTATTTT.

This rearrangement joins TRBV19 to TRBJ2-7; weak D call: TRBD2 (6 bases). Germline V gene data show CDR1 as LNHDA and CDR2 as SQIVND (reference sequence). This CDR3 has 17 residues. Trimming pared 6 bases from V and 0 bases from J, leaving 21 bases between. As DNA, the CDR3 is TGTGCCAGTAGGGACACTTTAGGGACTGCCCGCTCCTACGAGCAGTACTTC. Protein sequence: CASRDTLGTARSYEQYF. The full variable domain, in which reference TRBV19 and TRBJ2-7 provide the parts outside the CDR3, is DGGITQSPKYLFRKEGQNVTLSCEQNLNHDAMYWYRQDPGQGLRLIYYSQIVNDFQKGDIAEGYSVSREKKESFPLTVTSAQKNPTAFYLCASRDTLGTARSYEQYFGPGTRLTVT.

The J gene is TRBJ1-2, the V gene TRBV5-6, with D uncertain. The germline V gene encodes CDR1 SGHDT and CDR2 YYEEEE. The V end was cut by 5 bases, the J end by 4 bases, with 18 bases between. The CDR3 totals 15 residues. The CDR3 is CASRRYGETSYGYTF. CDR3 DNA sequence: TGTGCCAGCAGGAGATACGGGGAGACGAGCTATGGCTACACCTTC.

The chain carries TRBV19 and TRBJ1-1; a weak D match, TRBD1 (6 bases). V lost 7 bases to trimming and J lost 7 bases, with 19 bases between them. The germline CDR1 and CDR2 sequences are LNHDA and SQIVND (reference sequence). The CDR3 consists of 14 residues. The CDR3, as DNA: TGTGCCAGTAACTGGTTTAACAGGGAGGGTGAAGCTTTCTTT. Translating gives CASNWFNREGEAFF.

The CDR3 DNA follows: TGTGCCAGCAGCGTAGACCGGGGTCGCCCGGCTTTCTTT. Residues: CASSVDRGRPAFF. The J gene is TRBJ1-1, the V gene TRBV9; D is unclear. Per germline, CDR1 SGDLS and CDR2 YYNGEE. CDR3 length: 13 residues. Trimming removed 0 bases at V and 11 bases at J, with 14 bases between.

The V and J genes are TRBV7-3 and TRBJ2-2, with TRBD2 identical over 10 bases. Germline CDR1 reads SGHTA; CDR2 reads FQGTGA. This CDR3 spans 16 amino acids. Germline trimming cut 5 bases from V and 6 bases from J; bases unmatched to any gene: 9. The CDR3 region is CASSPAGGAVSGELFF. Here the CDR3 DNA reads TGTGCCAGCAGCCCAGCGGGAGGGGCAGTGTCCGGGGAGCTGTTTTTT.

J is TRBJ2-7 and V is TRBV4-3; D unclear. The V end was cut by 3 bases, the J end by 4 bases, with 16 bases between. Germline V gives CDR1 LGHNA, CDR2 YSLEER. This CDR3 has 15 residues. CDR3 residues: CASSHPPGATYEQYF. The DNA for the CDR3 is TGCGCCAGCAGCCACCCCCCCGGAGCAACATACGAGCAGTACTTC.

The CDR3 sequence is CASSSAYEQYF. DNA of the CDR3: TGTGCCAGCTCTTCCGCCTACGAGCAGTACTTC. V usage is TRBV18 and J usage is TRBJ2-7; D call uncertain. This CDR3 contains 11 residues. The V gene lost 6 bases and the J gene lost 2 bases, with 5 bases spanning the gap. CDR1 and CDR2 (germline): KGHSH, LQKENI.

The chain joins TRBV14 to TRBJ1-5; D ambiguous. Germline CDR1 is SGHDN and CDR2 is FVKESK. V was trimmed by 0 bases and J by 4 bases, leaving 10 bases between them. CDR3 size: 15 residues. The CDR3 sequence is CASSQDVGGNQPQHF. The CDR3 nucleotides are TGTGCCAGCAGCCAAGATGTCGGCGGGAATCAGCCCCAGCATTTT. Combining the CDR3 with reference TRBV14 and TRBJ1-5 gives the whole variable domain EAGVTQFPSHSVIEKGQTVTLRCDPISGHDNLYWYRRVMGKEIKFLLHFVKESKQDESGMPNNRFLAERTGGTYSTLKVQPAELEDSGVYFCASSQDVGGNQPQHFGDGTRLSIL.

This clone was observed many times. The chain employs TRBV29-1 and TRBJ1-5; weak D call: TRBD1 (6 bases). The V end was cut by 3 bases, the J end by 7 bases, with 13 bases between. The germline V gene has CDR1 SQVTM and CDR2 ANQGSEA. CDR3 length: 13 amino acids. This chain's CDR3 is CSVDTGQGQPQHF. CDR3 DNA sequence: TGCAGCGTTGATACAGGGCAGGGACAGCCCCAGCATTTT.

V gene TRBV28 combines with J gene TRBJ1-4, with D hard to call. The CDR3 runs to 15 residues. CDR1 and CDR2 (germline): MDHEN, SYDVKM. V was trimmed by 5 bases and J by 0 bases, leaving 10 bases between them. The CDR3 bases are TGTGCCAGCAGTCCCCACAGCTCAACTAATGAAAAACTGTTTTTT. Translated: CASSPHSSTNEKLFF.

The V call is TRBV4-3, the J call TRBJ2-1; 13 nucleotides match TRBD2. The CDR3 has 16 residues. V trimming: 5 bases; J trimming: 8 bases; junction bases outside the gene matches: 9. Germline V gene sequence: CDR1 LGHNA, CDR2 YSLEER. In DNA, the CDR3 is TGCGCCAGCAGCGAACTAGCGGGAGGGATAGGGGATGAGCAGTTCTTC. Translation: CASSELAGGIGDEQFF.

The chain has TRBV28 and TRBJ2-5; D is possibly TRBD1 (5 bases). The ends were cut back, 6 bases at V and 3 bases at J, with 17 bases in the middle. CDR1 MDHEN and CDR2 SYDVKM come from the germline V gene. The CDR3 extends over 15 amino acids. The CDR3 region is CASSPHDRGKETQYF. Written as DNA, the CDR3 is TGTGCCAGCAGCCCGCACGACAGAGGCAAAGAGACCCAGTACTTC.

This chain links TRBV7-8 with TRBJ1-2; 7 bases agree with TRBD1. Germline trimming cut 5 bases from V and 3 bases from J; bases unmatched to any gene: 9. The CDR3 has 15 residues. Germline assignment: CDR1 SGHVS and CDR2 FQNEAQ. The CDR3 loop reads CASSQDRVVHYGYTF. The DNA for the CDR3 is TGTGCCAGCAGCCAAGACAGGGTGGTCCACTATGGCTACACCTTC. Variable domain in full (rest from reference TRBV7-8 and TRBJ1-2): GAGVSQSPRYKVAKRGQDVALRCDPISGHVSLFWYQQALGQGPEFLTYFQNEAQLDKSGLPSDRFFAERPEGSVSTLKIQRTQQEDSAVYLCASSQDRVVHYGYTFGSGTRLTVV.

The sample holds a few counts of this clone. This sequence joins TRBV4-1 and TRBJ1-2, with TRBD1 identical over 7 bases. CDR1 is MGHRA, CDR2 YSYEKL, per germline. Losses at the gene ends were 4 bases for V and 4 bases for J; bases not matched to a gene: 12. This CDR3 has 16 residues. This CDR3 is CASSRGQAAGGYGYTF. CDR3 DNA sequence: TGCGCCAGCAGCCGTGGACAGGCTGCGGGTGGCTATGGCTACACCTTC.

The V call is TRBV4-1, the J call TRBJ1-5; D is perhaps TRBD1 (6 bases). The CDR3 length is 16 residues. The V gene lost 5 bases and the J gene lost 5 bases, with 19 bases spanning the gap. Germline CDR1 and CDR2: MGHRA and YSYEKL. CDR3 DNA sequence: TGCGCCAGCAGCAGGGGGAATGGGGGGGTAGATCAGCCCCAGCATTTT. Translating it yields CASSRGNGGVDQPQHF.

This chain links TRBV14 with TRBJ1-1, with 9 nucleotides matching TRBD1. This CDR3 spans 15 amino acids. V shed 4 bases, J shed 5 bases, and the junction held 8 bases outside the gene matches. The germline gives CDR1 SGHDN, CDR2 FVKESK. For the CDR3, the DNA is TGTGCCAGCAGCCTCCCGACAGGGGGGGATACTGAAGCTTTCTTT. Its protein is CASSLPTGGDTEAFF.

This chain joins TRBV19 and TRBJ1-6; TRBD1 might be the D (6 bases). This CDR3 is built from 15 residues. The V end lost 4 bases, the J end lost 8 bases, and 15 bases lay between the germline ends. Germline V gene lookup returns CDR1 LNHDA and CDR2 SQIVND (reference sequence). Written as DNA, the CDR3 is TGTGCCAGTAGTAACCAGCAGGGGTTGCATTCACCCCTCCACTTT. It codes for CASSNQQGLHSPLHF.

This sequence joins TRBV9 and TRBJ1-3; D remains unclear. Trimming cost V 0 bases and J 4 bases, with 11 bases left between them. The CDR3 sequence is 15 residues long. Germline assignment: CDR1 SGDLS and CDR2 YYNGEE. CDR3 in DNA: TGTGCCAGCAGCGTAGGAACAGTCGACGGAAACACCATATATTTT. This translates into CASSVGTVDGNTIYF.

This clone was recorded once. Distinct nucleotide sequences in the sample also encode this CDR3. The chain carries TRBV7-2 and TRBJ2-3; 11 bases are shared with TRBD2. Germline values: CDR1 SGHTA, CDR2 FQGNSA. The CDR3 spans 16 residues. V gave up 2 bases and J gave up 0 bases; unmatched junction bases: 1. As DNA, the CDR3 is TGTGCCAGCAGCTTACTAGCGGGGGGTAGCACAGATACGCAGTATTTT. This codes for CASSLLAGGSTDTQYF.

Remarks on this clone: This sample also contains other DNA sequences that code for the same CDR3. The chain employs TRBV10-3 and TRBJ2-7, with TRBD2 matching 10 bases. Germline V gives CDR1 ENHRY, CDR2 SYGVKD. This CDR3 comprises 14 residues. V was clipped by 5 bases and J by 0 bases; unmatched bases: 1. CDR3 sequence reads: CAISPSGSSYEQYF. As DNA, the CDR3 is TGTGCCATCAGTCCTAGCGGGAGCTCCTACGAGCAGTACTTC.

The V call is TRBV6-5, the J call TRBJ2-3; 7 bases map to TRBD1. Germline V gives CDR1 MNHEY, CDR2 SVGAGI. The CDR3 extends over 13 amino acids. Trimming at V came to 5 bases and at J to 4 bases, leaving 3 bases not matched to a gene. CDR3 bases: TGTGCCAGCAGTACCCAGGGGGCAGATACGCAGTATTTT. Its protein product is CASSTQGADTQYF.

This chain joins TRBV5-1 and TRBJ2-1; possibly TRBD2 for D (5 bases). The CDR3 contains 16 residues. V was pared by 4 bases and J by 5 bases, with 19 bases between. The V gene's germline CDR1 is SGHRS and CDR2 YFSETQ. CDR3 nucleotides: TGCGCCAGCAGCGCGAGCGGACGGTCTACCAACAATGAGCAGTTCTTC. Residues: CASSASGRSTNNEQFF.

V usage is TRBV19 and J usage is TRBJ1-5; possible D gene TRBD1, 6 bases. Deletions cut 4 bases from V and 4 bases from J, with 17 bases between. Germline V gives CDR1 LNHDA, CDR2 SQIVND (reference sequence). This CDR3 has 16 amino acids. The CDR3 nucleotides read TGTGCCAGTAGTACCATCGGGACAAGGGGAAATCAGCCCCAGCATTTT. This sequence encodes CASSTIGTRGNQPQHF.